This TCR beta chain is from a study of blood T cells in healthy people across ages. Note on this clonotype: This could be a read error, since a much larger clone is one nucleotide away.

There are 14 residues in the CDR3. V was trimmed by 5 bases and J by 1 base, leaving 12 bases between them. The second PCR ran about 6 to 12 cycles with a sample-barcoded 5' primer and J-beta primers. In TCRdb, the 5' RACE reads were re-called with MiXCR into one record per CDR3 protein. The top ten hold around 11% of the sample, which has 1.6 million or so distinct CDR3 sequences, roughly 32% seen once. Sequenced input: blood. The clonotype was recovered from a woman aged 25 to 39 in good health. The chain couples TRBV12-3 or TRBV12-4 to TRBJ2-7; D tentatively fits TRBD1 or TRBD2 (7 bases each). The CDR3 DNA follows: TGTGCCAGCAGTCAGGGGGGGGATTCCTACGAGCAGTACGTC. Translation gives CASSQGGDSYEQYV.